This TCR beta chain was obtained from a study of blood T cell repertoires in COVID-19. This clone was recorded once. Per the authors' pipeline: For nucleated cells, counts were estimated from reference gene primer amplification. The table came from immunoSEQ multiplex PCR; TCRdb's copy has only in-frame clones and leaves some out. V, J and clone size reflect that table, while D and trimming were determined from the DNA. The sample lists some 360,000 clones; roughly nine tenths were seen once. In germline, CDR1 is GTSNPN, CDR2 SVGIG (reference sequence). The junction had 7 bases not matched to a gene; V was cut back by 4 bases and J by 10 bases. The CDR3 spans 13 residues.

The gene calls are TRBV30 and TRBJ1-6, with TRBD1 identical over 7 bases. The material sequenced was peripheral blood. The clonotype was recovered from a woman aged 60-75 years with COVID-19, enrolled during active disease. The CDR3 is CAWTARDRSPLHF. The CDR3 DNA reads as TGTGCCTGGACCGCCAGGGACAGATCACCCCTCCACTTT.